This entry lists 8 T cell receptor beta chains sequenced from one sample in a study of blood T cell repertoires in COVID-19. The table came from immunoSEQ multiplex PCR; TCRdb's copy has only in-frame clones and leaves some out. This table has about 220,000 clones, 75% to 90% appearing once. Sequenced: peripheral blood. Receptor source: a human donor in a cohort sampled during active COVID-19.

The J gene is TRBJ2-3, the V gene TRBV15; a weak D match, TRBD1 (5 bases). The length of the CDR3 is 13 residues. Germline-derived CDR1 and CDR2 are LNHNV and YYDKDF (reference sequence). V was cut by 5 bases and J by 1 base, with 7 bases left in between. CDR3 sequence (DNA): TGTGCCACCAGCGGGGCGGGCACAGATACGCAGTATTTT. Protein sequence: CATSGAGTDTQYF. Combining the CDR3 with reference TRBV15 and TRBJ2-3 gives the whole variable domain DAMVIQNPRYQVTQFGKPVTLSCSQTLNHNVMYWYQQKSSQAPKLLFHYYDKDFNNEADTPDNFQSRRPNTSFCFLDIRSPGLGDTAMYLCATSGAGTDTQYFGPGTRLTVL.

This chain links TRBV6-5 with TRBJ1-5, with 7 positions matching TRBD1. The CDR3 contains 15 residues. The V segment lost 6 bases and the J segment 6 bases; nucleotides outside the gene matches: 11. Germline lookup yields CDR1 MNHEY and CDR2 SVGAGI. CDR3 sequence: CASRIDRDFVQPQHF. DNA of the CDR3: TGTGCCAGCAGGATAGACAGGGACTTTGTTCAGCCCCAGCATTTT.

V usage is TRBV7-2 and J usage is TRBJ2-3; weak D call: TRBD1 (6 bases). V was cut by 2 bases and J by 3 bases, with 6 bases left in between. The CDR3 sequence is 13 residues long. CDR1 and CDR2 from the germline V gene are SGHTA and FQGNSA. This chain's CDR3 is CASSLTGTDTQYF. In DNA form, the CDR3 reads TGTGCCAGCAGCTTAACAGGGACAGATACGCAGTATTTT.

The chain combines TRBV27 with TRBJ1-6, with D maybe TRBD1 (6 bases). CDR1 and CDR2 (germline): MNHEY, SMNVEV (reference sequence). V shed 6 bases and J shed 9 bases, with 9 bases lying between them. The CDR3 runs to 12 residues. The CDR3 loop is CASRQGGSPLHF. CDR3 bases: TGTGCCAGCAGACAGGGTGGTTCACCCCTCCACTTT.

V gene TRBV6-5 combines with J gene TRBJ1-1; 8 bases agree with TRBD1. This CDR3 spans 14 amino acids. J lost 0 bases, V lost 6 bases, and 3 bases had no gene match. CDR1 is MNHEY and CDR2 is SVGAGI in the germline V gene. This CDR3 reads CASRSTGVNTEAFF. The DNA of the CDR3 is TGTGCCAGCAGATCGACAGGGGTGAACACTGAAGCTTTCTTT.

The chain links TRBV9 to TRBJ2-1, with 13 bases identical to TRBD2. The CDR3 is made up of 16 amino acids. V lost 2 bases and J lost 7; bases outside the gene matches: 6. Germline CDR1 SGDLS, CDR2 YYNGEE. The CDR3 DNA reads as TGTGCCAGCAGCGTGTTGGGACTAGCGGGAAGAAATGAGCAGTTCTTC. Translation: CASSVLGLAGRNEQFF. The full variable domain, its missing parts supplied by reference TRBV9 and TRBJ2-1, is DSGVTQTPKHLITATGQRVTLRCSPRSGDLSVYWYQQSLDQGLQFLIQYYNGEERAKGNILERFSAQQFPDLHSELNLSSLELGDSALYFCASSVLGLAGRNEQFFGPGTRLTVL.

There are many counts of this clone. The chain combines TRBV25-1 with TRBJ2-7; D remains unclear. CDR1 and CDR2 (germline): MGHDK, SYGVNS. The CDR3 has 15 residues. With 2 bases removed from V and 0 bases from J, the gap between germline ends came to 11 bases. Here the CDR3 reads CASSEPDDTSYEQYF. The CDR3 DNA is TGTGCCAGCAGTGAACCGGATGACACCTCCTACGAGCAGTACTTC.

The chain employs TRBV9 and TRBJ1-1, with TRBD1 matching over 12 bases. This CDR3 comprises 15 residues. Germline assignment: CDR1 SGDLS and CDR2 YYNGEE. Trimming took 3 bases from V and 3 from J; bases not matched to a gene: 3. The CDR3, as DNA: TGTGCCAGCAGCGCCAGGGACAGGGGGCACACTGAAGCTTTCTTT. This sequence encodes CASSARDRGHTEAFF.